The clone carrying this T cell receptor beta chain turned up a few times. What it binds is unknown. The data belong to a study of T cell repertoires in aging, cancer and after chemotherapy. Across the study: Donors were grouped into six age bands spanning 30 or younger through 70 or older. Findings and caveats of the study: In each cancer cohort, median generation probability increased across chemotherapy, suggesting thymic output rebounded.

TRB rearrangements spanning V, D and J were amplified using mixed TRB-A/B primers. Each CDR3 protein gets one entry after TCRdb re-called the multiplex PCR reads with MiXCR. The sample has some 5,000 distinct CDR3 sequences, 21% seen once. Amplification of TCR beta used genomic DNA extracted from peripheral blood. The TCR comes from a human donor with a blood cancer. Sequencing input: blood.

CDR3 nucleotide sequence: TGTGCCAGCAGCTCTAGCGGGGAGGGTGGCTACACCTTC. Translated: CASSSSGEGGYTF. The chain employs TRBV11-2 and TRBJ1-2; D is undetermined. Germline V CDR1 and CDR2: SGHAT, FQNNGV. The CDR3 totals 13 residues. V was shortened by 4 bases and J by 7 bases, with 13 bases between the two germline ends. Supplemented by reference TRBV11-2 and TRBJ1-2, the full variable domain reads EAGVAQSPRYKIIEKRQSVAFWCNPISGHATLYWYQQILGQGPKLLIQFQNNGVVDDSQLPKDRFSAERLKGVDSTLKIQPAKLEDSAVYLCASSSSGEGGYTFGSGTRLTVV.